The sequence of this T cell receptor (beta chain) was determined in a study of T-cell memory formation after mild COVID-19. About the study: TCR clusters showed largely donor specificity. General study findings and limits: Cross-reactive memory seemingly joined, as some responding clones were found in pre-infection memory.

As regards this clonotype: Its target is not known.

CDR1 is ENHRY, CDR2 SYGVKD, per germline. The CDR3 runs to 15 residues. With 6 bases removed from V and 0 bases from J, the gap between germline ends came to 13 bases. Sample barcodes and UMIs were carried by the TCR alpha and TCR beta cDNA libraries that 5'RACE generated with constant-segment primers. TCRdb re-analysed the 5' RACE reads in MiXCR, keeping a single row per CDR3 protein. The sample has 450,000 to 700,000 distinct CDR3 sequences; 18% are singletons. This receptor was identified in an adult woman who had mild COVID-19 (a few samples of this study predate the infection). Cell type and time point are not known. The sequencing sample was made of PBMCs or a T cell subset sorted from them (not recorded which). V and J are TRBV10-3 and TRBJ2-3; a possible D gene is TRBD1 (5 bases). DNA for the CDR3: TGTGCCATCAGGACAGACCACTTTAGCACAGATACGCAGTATTTT. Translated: CAIRTDHFSTDTQYF.